The present T cell receptor beta chain was sequenced within a study of neoadjuvant anti-PD-1 for oral cavity cancer listed by TCRdb under 2021. Background on the whole study: Three to four biweekly doses of nivolumab at 3 mg/kg were mostly administered to patients before curative-intent surgical resection. Patients who did not progress were given a fourth nivolumab dose at about day 43 and had definitive surgical resection on days 50-56. Under RECIST 1.1, patients with complete response, partial response or stable disease were classed as responders, and patients with progression were classed as non-responders. The parent correlative cohort had 12 patients and a response rate of about 31%.

Tumor libraries used mostly about 4.8 ug of input genomic DNA for survey sequencing, with two replicates per sample. TCRbeta libraries were prepared with the immunoSEQ hsTCRbeta kit according to the manufacturer's instructions. Sequencing of the completed libraries took place using an Illumina NovaSeq 6000 S4 flow cell after they had been pooled to approximately 3 nM. Per the original workflow: The immunoSEQ Analyzer handled quality control and preprocessing of the raw data. The analysis was limited to productive rearrangements, and each clonotype was defined by a unique CDR3 amino acid sequence. Using the R package tcR, the researchers computed the Gini-Simpson index as their estimate of repertoire clonality. Gini indices were compared with Student's t test, and associations with tumor size change were assessed by Pearson correlation. TCRdb re-hosts the immuneACCESS table, in-frame sequences only. Its copies lack some clones; in the studies checked, an unresolved V gene accounts for under half of them, and the cause for the rest is not known. V and J calls and clone size follow that table, whereas D and trimming were derived from the DNA. This sample comprises around 7,600 clones, more than 50% of them detected only once. The top ten clones comprise 10% to 15% of the sample.

A note on this clone: Its antigen is unknown. Base qualities are not at hand, and no much larger clone is one base apart.

In the paper's terms, the time point label means: before neoadjuvant nivolumab. The patients had newly diagnosed stage II-IVA oral cavity squamous cell carcinoma and had not received any prior systemic or radiation treatment. Everyone in the cohort had locally advanced, HPV-negative oral cavity squamous cell carcinoma. Samples were obtained from a longitudinal correlative study of a single-arm phase II trial of neoadjuvant nivolumab in oral cavity squamous cell carcinoma. Subject-matched pre- and post-treatment PBMCs and tumors from three responders and three non-responders were subjected to genomic DNA-based TCRbeta sequencing. For tumor tissue, genomic DNA extraction relied on the Maxwell RSC DNA from Tissue kit. From a lookup of the germline V gene, CDR1 and CDR2 are SNHLY and FYNNEI. From its cysteine to its phenylalanine, the CDR3 spans 14 amino acids. CDR3 DNA only is kept here, 42 bases in frame from base 1. V lost 6 bases and J lost 1 base; the stretch between them is 11 bases long.

What the work shows at the level of the full study, not this receptor alone: Larger post-treatment sizes of preexisting intratumoral clones correlated with greater tumor shrinkage, suggesting expansion of preexisting clones contributed to response. Higher pretreatment blood Treg/Th17 ratios correlated with higher pretreatment blood TCRbeta clonality and lower post-treatment tumor TCRbeta clonality. TCR analyses included only a few patients per response group, and the authors called for larger cohorts for validation.

This receptor was identified in a person between 40 and 79 years old with oral cavity squamous cell carcinoma. The sequence is built from TRBV2 and TRBJ2-3; the D region is possibly TRBD1 or TRBD2, each matching across 7 bases. The sample was tumor tissue, taken before nivolumab (anti-PD-1) treatment. Here is the DNA: TGTGCCAGCAGGACAGGGAGGGGCACAGATACGCAGTATTTT. This sequence encodes CASRTGRGTDTQYF.